The sequence of this T cell receptor (beta chain) was determined in a study of radiation and T cells in renal cell carcinoma. Profiled with immunoSEQ multiplex PCR; TCRdb holds only in-frame clones, not every one. The sample has 120,000 to 150,000 clones; 86% are singletons. Trimming removed 5 bases at V and 4 bases at J, with 11 bases between. Germline loops: CDR1 MNHEY, CDR2 SVGAGI. The CDR3 length is 13 residues. This sample's time point: blood 4 weeks post-SBRT, at nephrectomy. Treatment given: 15 Gy SBRT to primary tumor, nephrectomy 4 weeks later. Nephrectomy followed 15 Gy stereotactic body radiation by 4 weeks.

V gene TRBV6-5 combines with J gene TRBJ1-1; possible D gene TRBD1, 5 bases. The material sequenced was blood, taken from a patient whose treatment included radiotherapy and nephrectomy. This receptor was identified in a woman aged 45-59 years with renal cell carcinoma. The CDR3 protein is CASSPVGGTEAFF. In nucleotides, the CDR3 is TGTGCCAGCAGTCCCGTGGGGGGCACTGAAGCTTTCTTT.